Listed below are T cell receptor beta chains from one sample, sequenced in a study of cytomegalovirus exposure and HLA in healthy donors. Produced via immunoSEQ multiplex PCR; TCRdb's table is partial and in-frame only. The table has approximately 190,000 clones, around 83% seen once. The sequencing sample was made of PBMCs. Receptors were obtained from a young woman in good health and CMV-seronegative. Both conserved end residues are part of each CDR3. D genes are given only for firm matches. Not all rows give a size; the values are once, few, many and, for expanded clones, a class.

cdr3_nt cdr3_aa j_call d_call v_call clone_size
TGTGCCTGGAGTACTGCCATATACACTGAAGCTTTCTTT CAWSTAIYTEAFF TRBJ1-1 - TRBV30 -
TGTGCCAGCAGTTATTTGACAGGGGTTGGGTATGGCTACACCTTC CASSYLTGVGYGYTF TRBJ1-2 TRBD1 TRBV6-6 -
TGTGCCAGCAGACCCCGACAGGGGGCTAGGCAGCCCCAGCATTTT CASRPRQGARQPQHF TRBJ1-5 TRBD1 TRBV27 -
TGTGCCAGCACTGGGGGGGGATCGGATGAGCAGTTCTTC CASTGGGSDEQFF TRBJ2-1 TRBD2 TRBV7-9 -
TGTGCCAGCAGCAAACGGAGCGGGGGGTACGAGCAGTACTTC CASSKRSGGYEQYF TRBJ2-7 TRBD2 TRBV14 -
TGTGCCACCAGCCCCACTGTTTCCACCGGGGAGCTGTTTTTT CATSPTVSTGELFF TRBJ2-2 - TRBV15 -
TGTGCCACCAGCCTAAGGAGAGGGCGGCCCATGAACACTGAAGCTTTCTTT CATSLRRGRPMNTEAFF TRBJ1-1 - TRBV15 -
TGTGCCAGCAGTCCCTTAGCGTCTTACAATGAGCAGTTCTTC CASSPLASYNEQFF TRBJ2-1 - TRBV27 -
TGTGCCAGCAGTGAGGCTAGCGTGCCACCCACAGATACGCAGTATTTT CASSEASVPPTDTQYF TRBJ2-3 - TRBV2 -
TGTGCCAGCAGTGAAGCGCCCCAGCTAGCAGCCTACAATGAGCAGTTCTTC CASSEAPQLAAYNEQFF TRBJ2-1 - TRBV2 -
TGCGCCAGCAGCTCCTCCGGGACAGGGGGGTTAGGCTACACCTTC CASSSSGTGGLGYTF TRBJ1-2 TRBD1 TRBV5-1 -
TGTGCCAGCAGCATCCTAGCGGTACCCTACAATGAGCAGTTCTTC CASSILAVPYNEQFF TRBJ2-1 TRBD2 TRBV28 -
TGTGCCTGGAGTCTAGGGGGCACGGGTGGCTACACCTTC CAWSLGGTGGYTF TRBJ1-2 TRBD1 TRBV30 -
TGTGCCAGCAGCCAAGGGACAGAAAACACCGGGGAGCTGTTTTTT CASSQGTENTGELFF TRBJ2-2 TRBD1 TRBV13 -
TGTGCCAGCAGTTACTCGAAAGCTTTCTCTGGAAACACCATATATTTT CASSYSKAFSGNTIYF TRBJ1-3 - TRBV6-5 once
TGCGCCAGCAGCCCCTCGGCGGGGGGGCTTATCGGGGAGCTGTTTTTT CASSPSAGGLIGELFF TRBJ2-2 TRBD2 TRBV4-1 -
TGTGCCAGCAGCCAAGTCTCTGCACTCGAAGCTTTCTTT CASSQVSALEAFF TRBJ1-1 - TRBV14 -
TGTGCCAGCAGCTCCCTCGGGAGCGGGCCCGGGGAGCTGTTTTTT CASSSLGSGPGELFF TRBJ2-2 - TRBV7-9 -
TGTGCCAGCAGCTTAGGGGAGGACTACGAGCAGTACTTC CASSLGEDYEQYF TRBJ2-7 - TRBV11-2 -
TGTGCCAGCTCACCAGACAGGGCCTACGAGCAGTACTTC CASSPDRAYEQYF TRBJ2-7 TRBD1 TRBV18 -
TGTGCCAGCAGTCCGGGGACTAGCGGGGGGAACACCGGGGAGCTGTTTTTT CASSPGTSGGNTGELFF TRBJ2-2 TRBD2 TRBV27 -
TGTGCCAGCAGTCTCCAACCGGGACAGGGAAACGAAAAACTGTTTTTT CASSLQPGQGNEKLFF TRBJ1-4 TRBD1 TRBV6-4 -
TGTGCCAGCAGTGACCCCCCTATAGGGGCCCAGTACTTC CASSDPPIGAQYF TRBJ2-5 - TRBV25-1 -
TGCGCCAGCAGCCCTGGAAGTAGCGGGAGGCCTGATGAGCAGTTCTTC CASSPGSSGRPDEQFF TRBJ2-1 TRBD2 TRBV5-1 once
TGTGCCAGCAGCGTAGGTTCCCTGAGTAGCAATGAGCAGTTCTTC CASSVGSLSSNEQFF TRBJ2-1 - TRBV7-6 -
TGTGCCAGCAGCTCGGGACTCGCCTTCTACGAGCAGTACTTC CASSSGLAFYEQYF TRBJ2-7 - TRBV5-6 -
TGTGCCAGCAGAAGGGACAGGGGCTACGAGCAGTACTTC CASRRDRGYEQYF TRBJ2-7 TRBD1 TRBV2 -
TGTGCCAGCAGCTTATCCTACGGGTCTGGGGCCAACGTCCTGACTTTC CASSLSYGSGANVLTF TRBJ2-6 - TRBV7-3 -
TGTGCCAGCAGACAGGGGGCCGGGGAGACTGAAGCTTTCTTT CASRQGAGETEAFF TRBJ1-1 TRBD1 TRBV7-9 once
TGTGCCAGCAGCTCCGGGACTAGCGGGAGTATCAATGAGCAGTTCTTC CASSSGTSGSINEQFF TRBJ2-1 TRBD2 TRBV11-2 once
TGCGCCAGCAGCCAAGATCTTGCCTTCAGCTCTGGAAACACCATATATTTT CASSQDLAFSSGNTIYF TRBJ1-3 - TRBV4-1 -
TGCGCCAGCAGCTTAAAAGGCCCCGGGGAGAGTCTAGAGACCCAGTACTTC CASSLKGPGESLETQYF TRBJ2-5 - TRBV5-1 -
TGTGCCAGCTCACCTCTCGCGGCTTCCCGCACAGATACGCAGTATTTT CASSPLAASRTDTQYF TRBJ2-3 - TRBV18 -
TGTGCCAGCAGACAGGGTGGGTCCTACGAGCAGTACTTC CASRQGGSYEQYF TRBJ2-7 - TRBV27 -
TGTGCCAGCAGGTTAGGGACTAGCGGGAGTAATGAGCAGTTCTTC CASRLGTSGSNEQFF TRBJ2-1 TRBD2 TRBV7-3 -
TGTGCCACGGACAGGAACTATGGCTACACCTTC CATDRNYGYTF TRBJ1-2 TRBD1 TRBV30 -
TGCGCCAGCAGCCAAGAAGGGCCAGGGAATCAGCCCCAGCATTTT CASSQEGPGNQPQHF TRBJ1-5 - TRBV4-1 -
TGTGCCAGTAGTATTTGGCGGGGGGGCACAGATACGCAGTATTTT CASSIWRGGTDTQYF TRBJ2-3 TRBD2 TRBV19 once
TGTGCCAGTATTGCAGCCACAGGGTTCGGCTACACCTTC CASIAATGFGYTF TRBJ1-2 - TRBV19 -
TGTGCCAGCAGCTTAGCGGCCGGGTACAATGAGCAGTTCTTC CASSLAAGYNEQFF TRBJ2-1 - TRBV7-9 once
TGCGCCAGCAGTCAAGAGCGCCCCCACTATGGCTACACCTTC CASSQERPHYGYTF TRBJ1-2 - TRBV23-1 -
TGTGCCAGCAGCTTAGGGACTAGCGGGCTATCCTACGAGCAGTACTTC CASSLGTSGLSYEQYF TRBJ2-7 TRBD2 TRBV7-8 -
TGTGCCAGCAGCTTCGCGGACAGGGTTCGCACAGATACGCAGTATTTT CASSFADRVRTDTQYF TRBJ2-3 TRBD1 TRBV5-4 -
TGTGCCTGGAGCCCACTGCAGGGGTCCTATGGCTACACCTTC CAWSPLQGSYGYTF TRBJ1-2 - TRBV30 -
TGTGCCAGCAGTTACGCAGGGGTGGCTTTCTTT CASSYAGVAFF TRBJ1-1 - TRBV6-5 -
TGTGCCAGCAGTGAAAGTAGCGGGAGCCTCTACGAGCAGTACTTC CASSESSGSLYEQYF TRBJ2-7 TRBD2 TRBV25-1 few
TGTGCCAGCAGTCTACAGGGGGCACCCTCGGGTGGCTACACCTTC CASSLQGAPSGGYTF TRBJ1-2 TRBD1 TRBV28 -
TGTGCCAGCACCAAAACAGGGGCCCCGACCTACGAGCAGTACTTC CASTKTGAPTYEQYF TRBJ2-7 TRBD1 TRBV28 few
TGTGCCAGTAGTATTATGGCTGACTATGGCTACACCTTC CASSIMADYGYTF TRBJ1-2 - TRBV19 -
TGTGCCAGCAGCCAAGATGAGAGCTCCTACAATGAGCAGTTCTTC CASSQDESSYNEQFF TRBJ2-1 - TRBV4-2 -
TGTGCCAGCAGCTCGAACAGCCAACAGGGGAACTCACCCCTCCACTTT CASSSNSQQGNSPLHF TRBJ1-6 TRBD1 TRBV7-8 -
TGTGCCTGGAGCGTGGGTGACACCCCAATGTCCAATCAGCCCCAGCATTTT CAWSVGDTPMSNQPQHF TRBJ1-5 - TRBV30 -
TGTGCCAGCAGCTCTACCTTCAGGGACGAGCAGTACTTC CASSSTFRDEQYF TRBJ2-7 - TRBV7-6 -
TGTGCCAGCCGGGACAGGGAAACAGATACGCAGTATTTT CASRDRETDTQYF TRBJ2-3 TRBD1 TRBV19 -
TGTGCCAGCAGCTTGAAATACAGGGGCGTAGAGACCCAGTACTTC CASSLKYRGVETQYF TRBJ2-5 TRBD1 TRBV5-4 -
TGTGCCAGCAGCCCGGGACAGGGTGCCACCGGGGAGCTGTTTTTT CASSPGQGATGELFF TRBJ2-2 TRBD1 TRBV7-9 -
TGTGCCAGCAGCTTGGCCAGGGGATCGTACGAGCAGTACTTC CASSLARGSYEQYF TRBJ2-7 - TRBV5-6 -
TGTGCCAGCAGCCCCCCTCGGGGGACAGGGCAGAACACTGAAGCTTTCTTT CASSPPRGTGQNTEAFF TRBJ1-1 TRBD1 TRBV7-9 few
TGTGCCAGTAGTAGACAGGGGGCGGACGGCACAGATACGCAGTATTTT CASSRQGADGTDTQYF TRBJ2-3 TRBD1 TRBV19 -